A single sample gave rise to the 21 T cell receptor beta chains below, sequenced in a study of blood T cell repertoires in COVID-19. TCRdb's copy holds only in-frame clones and misses some; the assay was immunoSEQ multiplex PCR. The table includes some 290,000 clones, about 86% detected once. The sequenced sample was peripheral blood. The receptors were gathered from a woman in her sixties with active or convalescent COVID-19.

The chain combines TRBV2 with TRBJ2-7; D may be TRBD1 (5 bases). V lost 7 bases, J lost 3 bases, and 16 bases lay in between. The V gene's germline CDR1 is SNHLY and CDR2 FYNNEI. The CDR3 is made up of 14 amino acids. The CDR3 DNA follows: TGTGCCAGCACCACCTTAGGGGCGAGCTACGAGCAGTACTTC. It codes for CASTTLGASYEQYF.

This clone was detected once. The chain uses TRBV27 and TRBJ1-1; D unclear. Trimming shortened V by 0 bases and J by 4 bases, and 15 bases separated the two germline ends. In germline, CDR1 is MNHEY, CDR2 SMNVEV (reference sequence). This CDR3 region has 16 residues. CDR3 loop: CASSLSTNSRGTEAFF. CDR3 DNA sequence: TGTGCCAGCAGTTTATCGACTAATTCGCGCGGCACTGAAGCTTTCTTT.

This rearrangement joins TRBV10-2 to TRBJ1-5; 7 bases line up with TRBD1. The J segment lost 5 bases and the V segment lost 2 bases, leaving 3 bases of the junction unmatched. The CDR3 has 14 amino acids. Per the germline V gene, CDR1 is WSHSY and CDR2 is SAAADI. CDR3 DNA sequence: TGCGCCAGCAGTGAGGCAGGGGGGCATCAGCCCCAGCATTTT. Translated: CASSEAGGHQPQHF.

This clone was detected many times. The V call is TRBV3-1 (or the pseudogene TRBV3-2), the J call TRBJ2-1, with 10 bases fitting TRBD1. J lost 1 base, V lost 5 bases, and 8 bases had no gene match. The germline V gene encodes CDR1 LGHDT and CDR2 YNNKEL (reference sequence). The CDR3 consists of 17 residues. The chain's CDR3 is CASSSRTGGISYNEQFF. CDR3 nucleotide sequence: TGTGCCAGCAGCTCCCGGACAGGGGGGATATCCTACAATGAGCAGTTCTTC.

CDR3 bases: TGTGCCGCTCAAGGGGGAAAGGGCTATGGCTACACCTTC. This sequence encodes CAAQGGKGYGYTF. V and J are TRBV10-3 and TRBJ1-2, with D possibly TRBD1 on 6 matching bases. The V gene lost 11 bases and the J gene lost 4 bases, with 17 bases spanning the gap. The CDR3 sequence is 13 residues long. Germline CDR1 and CDR2: ENHRY and SYGVKD.

The rearrangement links TRBV15 to TRBJ1-5; 8 bases map to TRBD1. The V segment lost 0 bases and the J segment 5 bases; nucleotides outside the gene matches: 12. Germline V CDR1 and CDR2: LNHNV, YYDKDF (reference sequence). This CDR3 comprises 18 residues. The CDR3 reads CATSRDGQGTIPYQPQHF. In nucleotides, the CDR3 is TGTGCCACCAGCAGAGATGGACAGGGCACAATACCCTATCAGCCCCAGCATTTT.

Regarding this clone: At the DNA level, this CDR3 is encoded by other sequences in the same sample as well. The chain recombines TRBV19 with TRBJ1-2; TRBD1 matches at 9 bases. Trimming removed 2 bases from V and 4 bases from J; junction bases left unmatched: 2. Looked up from germline, CDR1 is LNHDA and CDR2 is SQIVND (reference sequence). This CDR3 comprises 14 residues. The CDR3 loop is CASSIQGQGYGYTF. The DNA for the CDR3 is TGTGCCAGTAGTATACAGGGACAGGGCTATGGCTACACCTTC.

This chain joins TRBV2 and TRBJ1-4; D is perhaps TRBD1 (6 bases). The CDR3 extends over 15 amino acids. V lost 6 bases, J lost 11 bases, and 22 bases lay in between. Per the germline V gene, CDR1 is SNHLY and CDR2 is FYNNEI. In nucleotides, the CDR3 is TGTGCCAGCAGGATCCTGAACAGGGCCGCACAGAAACTGTTTTTT. Amino acid sequence: CASRILNRAAQKLFF.

The V call is TRBV19, the J call TRBJ1-5, with TRBD1 as a possible D gene (6 bases). The CDR3 is made up of 17 amino acids. Germline V lookup: CDR1 LNHDA, CDR2 SQIVND (reference sequence). Trimming removed 9 bases from V and 1 base from J, with 22 bases in between. Here the CDR3 reads CASRGFEARGSNQPQHF. The CDR3 DNA sequence: TGTGCCAGCAGGGGTTTTGAGGCGCGAGGGAGCAATCAGCCCCAGCATTTT.

This chain connects TRBV6-5 to TRBJ2-5; D might be TRBD1 (6 bases). Trimming took off 2 bases at V and 1 base at J, with 11 bases between the two ends. From germline, CDR1 is MNHEY and CDR2 SVGAGI. The CDR3 extends over 15 amino acids. Here the CDR3 reads CASSYNLGGQETQYF. The CDR3 coding sequence is TGTGCCAGCAGTTACAACTTAGGGGGCCAAGAGACCCAGTACTTC.

The gene calls are TRBV10-1 and TRBJ1-1, with 11 positions matching TRBD1. The CDR3 contains 14 residues. Trimming at V came to 4 bases and at J to 3 bases, leaving 1 base not matched to a gene. The germline V gene encodes CDR1 WNHNN and CDR2 SYGVQD (reference sequence). The CDR3 bases are TGCGCCAGCAGTGTGGGACAGGGGGACACTGAAGCTTTCTTT. Encoded protein: CASSVGQGDTEAFF.

The rearrangement joins TRBV29-1 to TRBJ1-3; D is undetermined. This CDR3 has 11 residues. The germline gives CDR1 SQVTM, CDR2 ANQGSEA. Trimming left V 7 bases short and J 0 bases short, with 4 bases between. This CDR3 reads CSANSGNTIYF. CDR3 sequence (DNA): TGCAGCGCTAACTCTGGAAACACCATATATTTT.

CDR3 region: CASSQGHSNYGYTF. CDR3 in DNA: TGCGCCAGCAGCCAGGGACACTCTAACTATGGCTACACCTTC. The chain has TRBV5-1 and TRBJ1-2, with a tentative D call TRBD1 (6 bases). V was pared by 4 bases and J by 0 bases, with 10 bases between. Germline CDR1 reads SGHRS; CDR2 reads YFSETQ. This CDR3 comprises 14 residues.

The chain uses TRBV7-2 and TRBJ1-2, with 10 nucleotides matching TRBD1. Germline V lookup: CDR1 SGHTA, CDR2 FQGNSA. This CDR3 is 15 amino acids long. The junction had 7 bases not matched to a gene; V was cut back by 3 bases and J by 6 bases. Here the CDR3 DNA reads TGTGCCAGCAGCTTGCAGGGACAGGGGATCCATGGCTACACCTTC. Translation gives CASSLQGQGIHGYTF.

CDR3 sequence reads: CASSQPEQPQHF. The CDR3, as DNA: TGTGCCAGCAGCCAACCTGAGCAGCCCCAGCATTTT. The chain recombines TRBV7-6 with TRBJ1-5, with D uncertain. There are 12 residues in the CDR3. Germline V lookup: CDR1 SGHVS, CDR2 FNYEAQ. The V gene lost 5 bases and the J gene lost 7 bases, with 9 bases spanning the gap. The complete variable domain, with remaining parts taken from reference TRBV7-6 and TRBJ1-5, reads GAGVSQSPRYKVTKRGQDVALRCDPISGHVSLYWYRQALGQGPEFLTYFNYEAQQDKSGLPNDRFSAERPEGSISTLTIQRTEQRDSAMYRCASSQPEQPQHFGDGTRLSIL.

This clone was seen a handful of times. The chain is built from TRBV2 and TRBJ1-3, with no clear D. Germline CDR1 SNHLY, CDR2 FYNNEI. Between the trimmed V and J ends, which lost 8 bases and 2 bases, there was a span of 7 bases. The CDR3 consists of 12 residues. The CDR3 reads CASRGTGNTIYF. The CDR3, as DNA: TGTGCCAGCCGGGGTACTGGAAACACCATATATTTT. Supplemented by reference TRBV2 and TRBJ1-3, the full variable domain reads EPEVTQTPSHQVTQMGQEVILRCVPISNHLYFYWYRQILGQKVEFLVSFYNNEISEKSEIFDDQFSVERPDGSNFTLKIRSTKLEDSAMYFCASRGTGNTIYFGEGSWLTVV.

The V and J genes are TRBV25-1 and TRBJ1-2; D is uncertain. Trimming left V 4 bases short and J 4 bases short, with 19 bases between. This CDR3 contains 16 residues. CDR1 MGHDK and CDR2 SYGVNS come from the germline V gene. Here the CDR3 DNA reads TGTGCCAGCAGTGTGCTAATCGGGGAACGGCCCTATGGCTACACCTTC. Translating gives CASSVLIGERPYGYTF.

This clone showed up just once. The rearrangement joins TRBV6-6 to TRBJ1-1; D gene ambiguous. Germline CDR1 is MNHNY and CDR2 is SVGAGI (reference sequence). The V end was cut by 5 bases, the J end by 6 bases, with 10 bases between. The CDR3 runs to 12 residues. In nucleotides, the CDR3 is TGTGCCAGCAGTCCCCCGGGGTCTGAAGCTTTCTTT. Amino acid sequence: CASSPPGSEAFF.

This clone was recorded only once. J is TRBJ2-3 and V is TRBV12-5, with 7 positions matching TRBD2. This CDR3 is built from 13 residues. J gave up 4 bases and V 6 bases, and 4 bases lay outside the gene matches. CDR1 is LGHNT and CDR2 is FRNRAP in the germline V gene. Here the CDR3 reads CASGERGADTQYF. CDR3 bases: TGTGCTAGTGGCGAACGGGGGGCAGATACGCAGTATTTT.

V usage is TRBV23-1 and J usage is TRBJ1-2; possibly TRBD1 for D (5 bases). TRBV23-1 is assigned to the ORF class and has an uncertain function. V was cut by 0 bases and J by 4 bases, with 24 bases left in between. This CDR3 spans 19 amino acids. This CDR3 is CASSQSSLGRHRSFYGYTF. CDR3 nucleotide sequence: TGCGCCAGCAGTCAATCGAGTTTGGGGCGACACCGGTCTTTCTATGGCTACACCTTC.

This chain uses TRBV15 with TRBJ2-1; 9 positions agree with TRBD1. The germline V gene encodes CDR1 LNHNV and CDR2 YYDKDF (reference sequence). The CDR3 consists of 16 residues. Trimming cost V 3 bases and J 4 bases; bases outside gene matches: 7. CDR3 protein: CATSRPGTGFYNEQFF. The DNA of the CDR3 is TGTGCCACCAGCAGGCCCGGGACAGGGTTTTACAATGAGCAGTTCTTC. The whole variable domain, filled in from reference TRBV15 and TRBJ2-1, reads DAMVIQNPRYQVTQFGKPVTLSCSQTLNHNVMYWYQQKSSQAPKLLFHYYDKDFNNEADTPDNFQSRRPNTSFCFLDIRSPGLGDTAMYLCATSRPGTGFYNEQFFGPGTRLTVL.